This T cell receptor beta chain was sequenced in a study of T cells after posttransplantation cyclophosphamide. Study results and caveats: After PTCy, TRB diversity resembled that of CNI/methotrexate controls. Later blood repertoires were often dominated by clones from the donor CD8+ memory compartment. TRB overlap between skin or GI tissue T cells and blood was limited.

Repertoires were generated with immunoSEQ multiplex PCR, while TCRdb's copy carries only in-frame clones and drops some. Recorded here are 20,000 to 30,000 clones, none singletons. This clone was seen many times. Antigen unknown. The V end was cut by 0 bases, the J end by 2 bases, with 10 bases between. Germline loops: CDR1 ENHRY, CDR2 SYGVKD. This CDR3 spans 15 amino acids. The related graft donor's blood sample was taken on the day of bone marrow donation. The sequenced material came from PBMCs. The sequence derives from a woman aged 50 to 60 in good health, CMV-negative, and a related stem cell transplant donor. This sequence joins TRBV10-3 and TRBJ1-1; D might be TRBD1 (6 bases). The CDR3 nucleotides are TGTGCCATCAGTGAGTCGAGGACAGTAAACACTGAAGCTTTCTTT. It yields the protein CAISESRTVNTEAFF.